The clone carrying this T cell receptor beta chain has ten or more counts. What it recognizes is unknown. These data come from a study of T cell repertoires in cytomegalovirus infection. CDR1 and CDR2 from the germline V gene are MGHRA and YSYEKL. The CDR3 spans 13 residues. Trimming took off 1 base at V and 1 base at J, with 4 bases between the two ends. MiXCR, applied by TCRdb to the reads, yields one record per CDR3 protein. The sample contains roughly 990,000 distinct CDR3 sequences, 31% of which appear only once. The sample was cultured CD8+ T cells from PBMCs, taken from culture after CMV antigen stimulation. This sequence originates from a human donor in good health (CMV status not recorded). Some clones in this sample may be carry-over from other donors' samples. The chain joins TRBV4-1 to TRBJ1-1; D is uncertain. CDR3 amino acids: CASSQVSNTEAFF. The DNA for the CDR3 is TGCGCCAGCAGCCAAGTTTCGAACACTGAAGCTTTCTTT.